The rows below give T cell receptor beta chains drawn from one sample of a study of regulatory T cells in long-lasting Graves disease. TCRdb called the multiplex PCR reads again in MiXCR, with one record for every CDR3 protein. This sample carries around 500,000 distinct CDR3 sequences, around 12% of them seen once, and the ten largest clones take roughly 8.9%. The same data also contributed to another study, on T cells in Graves' hyperthyroidism and ophthalmopathy.

The source material was peripheral blood mononuclear cells (PBMCs), sampled at new diagnosis, from a patient treated with antithyroid drugs. These receptors originate from a woman in her twenties or thirties with Graves disease. Both conserved end residues are part of each CDR3. The D gene is left open where the match is weak.

v_gene: TRBV4-3
d_gene: TRBD1
CDR3aa: CASSQDPQGAIYNEQFF

v_gene: TRBV9
d_gene: TRBD2
CDR3aa: CASSPTSGGPDTQYF

v_gene: TRBV20-1
d_gene: TRBD2
CDR3aa: CSAREVGGGNEQFF

v_gene: TRBV13
d_gene: TRBD2
CDR3aa: CASSPRTSSEQYF

v_gene: TRBV19
d_gene: .
CDR3aa: CASSLQGIQETQYF

v_gene: TRBV29-1
d_gene: .
CDR3aa: CSVDQIGLETQYF

v_gene: TRBV19
d_gene: .
CDR3aa: CASSRESYQPQHF

v_gene: TRBV19
d_gene: TRBD1
CDR3aa: CASGQGAYTEAFF

v_gene: TRBV16
d_gene: TRBD2
CDR3aa: CASSHLGTTYEQYF

v_gene: TRBV19
d_gene: .
CDR3aa: CASSMGGSTEAFF

v_gene: TRBV20-1
d_gene: TRBD2
CDR3aa: CSASLPELAGGGEQFF